This TCR beta chain emerged from a study of blood T cell repertoires in COVID-19. As for the study in general: The United States, Italy and Spain provided the acute and convalescent COVID-19 samples. T cells, B-cell-depleted T cells, or PBMCs supplied cDNA or gDNA.

Original handling: The authors estimated nucleated cell counts from reference gene primer amplification. Only in-frame clones appear in the TCRdb table, and some are missing; sequencing was by immunoSEQ multiplex PCR. That table is the source of V, J and clone size, and D and trimming were worked out from the DNA. The repertoire has 150,000 to 200,000 clones, 80% to 90% of them found once; the top ten carry 3.5% to 4.5%. V was pared by 6 bases and J by 4 bases, with 12 bases between. Germline CDR1 SGHVS, CDR2 FQNEAQ. The CDR3 runs 13 residues. This chain uses TRBV7-8 with TRBJ1-1, with unresolved D. The sample taken for sequencing was peripheral blood. The sequence was collected from a man aged 18-30 years with active or convalescent COVID-19. CDR3 sequence: CASSSDGGTEAFF. DNA for the CDR3: TGTGCCAGCAGTTCCGACGGAGGCACTGAAGCTTTCTTT.